This entry concerns a single TCR beta chain. This entry is derived from a study of blood T cell repertoires in COVID-19. V shed 6 bases and J shed 6 bases, with 14 bases lying between them. The CDR3 sequence is 13 residues long. Germline-derived CDR1 and CDR2 are SNHLY and FYNNEI. The authors' processing: Reference gene primer amplification gave nucleated cell count estimates. Some clones are missing from TCRdb's copy, which holds only in-frame ones; the method was immunoSEQ multiplex PCR. That table gives V, J and clone size, and the DNA gave D and trimming. This table holds more than 250,000 clones, 92% found once. In terms of age and location, participants ranged from roughly 18 to 90 years and lived in approximately 24 US areas.

The V call is TRBV2, the J call TRBJ1-2; D perhaps matches TRBD1 (5 bases). The receptor was isolated from a woman aged 25 to 39 who had recovered from COVID-19. What was sequenced was PBMCs or T cells enriched from blood (not recorded which). CDR3 protein: CASRWAGSDGYTF. Written as DNA, the CDR3 is TGTGCCAGCAGGTGGGCAGGGTCGGATGGCTACACCTTC.